This entry lists 25 T cell receptor beta chains sequenced from one sample in a study of regulatory T cells in long-lasting Graves disease. Building the TCR beta libraries relied on iRepertoire HTBI primers, and CDR3 regions underwent Arm-PCR. TCRdb processed the multiplex PCR reads anew with MiXCR; each CDR3 protein has one entry. The sample shows 300,000 to 450,000 distinct CDR3 sequences, less than 20% of them seen only once. As to time point: newly diagnosed GD, antithyroid drugs for less than 3 months. Researchers made the TCR library from RNA that was extracted from PBMCs. The source material was peripheral blood mononuclear cells (PBMCs), sampled at new diagnosis, from a patient treated with antithyroid drugs. The receptors shown here come from a female donor with Graves disease.

V is TRBV28 and J is TRBJ1-5; possibly TRBD1 for D (6 bases). Germline values: CDR1 MDHEN, CDR2 SYDVKM. V lost 6 bases and J lost 5, with 14 bases in between. The CDR3 length is 14 residues. CDR3 DNA: TGTGCCAGCAGGGGCCTCAGGGGATATCAGCCCCAGCATTTT. Protein sequence: CASRGLRGYQPQHF. The complete variable domain, with remaining parts taken from reference TRBV28 and TRBJ1-5, reads DVKVTQSSRYLVKRTGEKVFLECVQDMDHENMFWYRQDPGLGLRLIYFSYDVKMKEKGDIPEGYSVSREKKERFSLILESASTNQTSMYLCASRGLRGYQPQHFGDGTRLSIL.

This clonotype was detected ten times or more. J is TRBJ2-3 and V is TRBV27; 8 bases match TRBD2. The DNA end favors TRBJ2-1, so the J call may be wrong. The CDR3 is made up of 15 amino acids. Germline V gene data show CDR1 as MNHEY and CDR2 as SMNVEV (reference sequence). CDR3 in DNA: TGTGCCAGCAGTTTATCGACCGGGAGGGATAGTGAGCAGTTCTTC. This encodes CASSLSTGRDSEQFF.

This clonotype was seen ten or more times. V is TRBV20-1 and J is TRBJ2-3, with D tentatively TRBD1 (6 bases). CDR3 size: 15 residues. The germline V gene has CDR1 DFQATT and CDR2 SNEGSKA (reference sequence). V lost 3 bases, J lost 0 bases, and 13 bases lay in between. CDR3 residues: CSASPDRPSTDTQYF. The CDR3 nucleotides are TGCAGTGCTAGCCCAGACAGGCCTAGCACAGATACGCAGTATTTT.

This clonotype was seen a handful of times. The chain is built from TRBV4-1 and TRBJ2-1; D possibly corresponds to TRBD2 (6 bases). From germline, CDR1 is MGHRA and CDR2 YSYEKL. The V and J ends lost 0 bases and 7 bases respectively, with 16 bases between them. The CDR3 totals 16 residues. For the CDR3, the DNA is TGCGCCAGCAGCCAAGATCACGCGGGATTAGGTAATGAGCAGTTCTTC. Translating gives CASSQDHAGLGNEQFF.

In its sample, this clonotype was seen many times. This chain joins TRBV20-1 and TRBJ2-7; 7 bases fit TRBD1. Germline CDR1 is DFQATT and CDR2 is SNEGSKA (reference sequence). V gave up 6 bases and J gave up 3 bases; unmatched junction bases: 11. The CDR3 is 14 residues long. The CDR3: CSATRPAGGYEQYF. In DNA form, the CDR3 reads TGCAGTGCAACCCGCCCGGCAGGGGGCTACGAGCAGTACTTC.

This clonotype occurred many times. The chain has TRBV12-3 or TRBV12-4 and TRBJ1-1, with a possible D match to TRBD1 (5 bases). Trimming shortened V by 5 bases and J by 0 bases, and 7 bases separated the two germline ends. This CDR3 is built from 13 residues. CDR3: CASSGHMNTEAFF. The CDR3 DNA reads TGTGCCAGCAGTGGACATATGAACACTGAAGCTTTCTTT.

This clonotype was picked up many times. In DNA form, the CDR3 reads TGTGCCAGCAGCAATGTTTTGGGATATGGCTACACCTTC. The encoded protein is CASSNVLGYGYTF. V usage is TRBV5-5 and J usage is TRBJ1-2; D not certain. V gave up 4 bases and J gave up 5 bases, with 12 bases separating them. This CDR3 contains 13 residues. Per germline, CDR1 SGHKS and CDR2 YYEKEE (reference sequence).

The rearrangement joins TRBV6-2 or TRBV6-3 to TRBJ1-1, with D perhaps matching TRBD1 (5 bases). Germline V gives CDR1 MNHEY, CDR2 SVGEGT. Trimming took 2 bases from V and 0 from J, leaving 10 bases between them. This CDR3 is 15 amino acids long. Written as DNA, the CDR3 is TGTGCCAGCAGTTACAGGGAGGGGATGAACACTGAAGCTTTCTTT. Translation: CASSYREGMNTEAFF.

In its sample, this clonotype was seen many times. The V gene is TRBV6-4, the J gene TRBJ1-4; 7 nucleotides agree with TRBD1. The CDR3 is 14 residues long. CDR1 MRHNA and CDR2 SNTAGT come from the germline V gene. V lost 6 bases to trimming and J lost 3 bases; unmatched junction nucleotides: 4. DNA for the CDR3: TGTGCCAGCAGCCCAGGGGGATCTAATGAAAAACTGTTTTTT. Translation: CASSPGGSNEKLFF.

This clonotype was seen at least ten times. The chain carries TRBV12-3 or TRBV12-4 and TRBJ2-7; 12 bases are a match to TRBD1. There are 16 residues in the CDR3. V lost 5 bases and J lost 4; bases outside the gene matches: 9. The chain's CDR3 is CASSPGQGASWYEQYF. The DNA for the CDR3 is TGTGCCAGCAGTCCGGGACAGGGGGCGTCTTGGTACGAGCAGTACTTC.

At least ten counts were recorded for this clonotype. The CDR3 DNA sequence: TGCAGCGTTTCATTATCAGGGCTGTCCCAGCCCCAGCATTTT. Its protein is CSVSLSGLSQPQHF. The chain carries TRBV29-1 and TRBJ1-5, with D tentatively TRBD1 (5 bases). The CDR3 consists of 14 residues. The germline V gene encodes CDR1 SQVTM and CDR2 ANQGSEA. V dropped 5 bases and J dropped 7 bases, with 18 bases sitting between them.

This clonotype was picked up many times. The chain combines TRBV5-5 with TRBJ2-3; 9 bases line up with TRBD2. Unmatched junction bases numbered 7, after V lost 2 bases and J lost 6 bases. CDR1 and CDR2 (germline): SGHKS, YYEKEE (reference sequence). CDR3 size: 15 residues. The CDR3 loop is CASSFGRGGVDTQYF. The DNA of the CDR3 is TGTGCCAGCAGCTTTGGGCGGGGGGGCGTTGATACGCAGTATTTT.

This clonotype was seen many times. The chain has TRBV20-1 and TRBJ2-2, with TRBD1 identical over 9 bases. V was clipped by 1 base and J by 4 bases; unmatched bases: 13. The CDR3 sequence is 18 residues long. Per germline, CDR1 DFQATT and CDR2 SNEGSKA (reference sequence). The CDR3 protein is CSARGRTGASGGTGELFF. The DNA for the CDR3 is TGCAGTGCTAGAGGCCGGACAGGGGCGTCGGGTGGCACCGGGGAGCTGTTTTTT.

This clonotype has ten or more counts. The V call is TRBV27, the J call TRBJ1-1, with 10 bases fitting TRBD1. The ends lost 2 bases at V and 6 bases at J; junction bases unmatched: 9. The CDR3 has 16 residues. Germline CDR1 is MNHEY and CDR2 is SMNVEV (reference sequence). CDR3 loop: CASSLTGQGEVAEAFF. CDR3 DNA sequence: TGTGCCAGCAGTTTAACCGGACAGGGGGAGGTCGCTGAAGCTTTCTTT.

This clonotype was recorded a few times. V and J are TRBV20-1 and TRBJ1-4, with D possibly matching TRBD1 (5 bases). Trimming removed 0 bases from V and 6 bases from J, with 14 bases in between. CDR3 length: 15 residues. Per the germline V gene, CDR1 is DFQATT and CDR2 is SNEGSKA (reference sequence). CDR3 in DNA: TGCAGTGCTAGAGACCATTCGGGGGGGTATGAAAAACTGTTTTTT. As protein: CSARDHSGGYEKLFF.

This clonotype has at least ten counts. V usage is TRBV10-3 and J usage is TRBJ1-1; D possibly corresponds to TRBD1 (5 bases). V was pared by 4 bases and J by 2 bases, with 11 bases between. The CDR3 is 14 amino acids. Germline V gene data show CDR1 as ENHRY and CDR2 as SYGVKD. CDR3 residues: CAISVGRANTEAFF. CDR3 nucleotide sequence: TGTGCCATCAGTGTAGGCAGGGCAAACACTGAAGCTTTCTTT.

This clonotype was detected ten times or more. J is TRBJ2-7 and V is TRBV5-1, with D possibly TRBD2 on 5 matching bases. The CDR3 is 10 amino acids. The V end was cut by 5 bases, the J end by 5 bases, with 5 bases between. Germline-derived CDR1 and CDR2 are SGHRS and YFSETQ. The CDR3 DNA reads TGCGCCAGCAGGAGGGACGAGCAGTACTTC. Its protein product is CASRRDEQYF.

This clonotype was seen at least ten times. Written as DNA, the CDR3 is TGTGCCAGCAGCTCCTTCGCGGGGGGCTGGTACAATGAGCAGTTCTTC. Its protein product is CASSSFAGGWYNEQFF. The chain employs TRBV7-2 and TRBJ2-1; 8 positions agree with TRBD2. With V trimmed by 4 bases and J by 4 bases, 9 bases remained unmatched. CDR1 and CDR2 (germline): SGHTA, FQGNSA. The CDR3 runs to 16 residues. The entire variable domain, with the rest obtained from reference TRBV7-2 and TRBJ2-1, is as follows: GAGVSQSPSNKVTEKGKDVELRCDPISGHTALYWYRQSLGQGLEFLIYFQGNSAPDKSGLPSDRFSAERTGGSVSTLTIQRTQQEDSAVYLCASSSFAGGWYNEQFFGPGTRLTVL.

Turning to this clonotype: Germline and junction disagree at one end, which may indicate a read error. V gene TRBV12-3 or TRBV12-4 combines with J gene TRBJ2-7; no firm D call. The CDR3 has 12 residues. CDR3 region: CASSRNRYERYF. CDR3 sequence (DNA): TGTGCCAGCAGTCGAAACCGCTACGAGCGGTACTTC.

At least ten counts were recorded for this clonotype. This rearrangement joins TRBV2 to TRBJ2-1; D is possibly TRBD2 (5 bases). V was cut by 9 bases and J by 8 bases, with 17 bases left in between. Looked up from germline, CDR1 is SNHLY and CDR2 is FYNNEI. The CDR3 extends over 13 amino acids. CDR3 nucleotides: TGTGCCAGTACACTAGTATCAGTTCATGAGCAGTTCTTC. It is translated as CASTLVSVHEQFF.

This clonotype was detected only a few times. The rearrangement links TRBV27 to TRBJ2-7; tentatively, D is TRBD1 (6 bases). Germline V lookup: CDR1 MNHEY, CDR2 SMNVEV (reference sequence). Trimming took off 1 base at V and 2 bases at J, with 9 bases between the two ends. CDR3 length: 14 residues. CDR3 DNA: TGTGCCAGCAGTTTATGGGGGCCCCCCTACGAGCAGTACTTC. This encodes CASSLWGPPYEQYF.

This clonotype showed up many times. The chain combines TRBV3-1 with TRBJ2-2; D gene ambiguous. V lost 3 bases and J 2 bases, leaving 13 bases between the germline ends. Germline V gene data show CDR1 as LGHDT and CDR2 as YNNKEL (reference sequence). The CDR3 runs to 16 residues. The CDR3 loop is CASSHRQTSNTGELFF. CDR3 bases: TGTGCCAGCAGCCATCGTCAAACGTCAAACACCGGGGAGCTGTTTTTT.

This clonotype was seen at least ten times. In DNA form, the CDR3 reads TGCGCCAGCAGCTTAAGGATGTCGTACGGCACAACCTATGGCTACACCTTC. Translated: CASSLRMSYGTTYGYTF. The chain recombines TRBV5-1 with TRBJ1-2; no reliable D call. Per germline, CDR1 SGHRS and CDR2 YFSETQ. The CDR3 extends over 17 amino acids. V was trimmed by 2 bases and J by 4 bases, leaving 21 bases between them.

The table lists this clonotype with a few counts. The gene calls are TRBV27 and TRBJ1-6, with a weak D call TRBD1 (5 bases). Germline assignment: CDR1 MNHEY and CDR2 SMNVEV (reference sequence). The V and J ends lost 8 bases and 8 bases respectively, with 19 bases between them. CDR3 length: 15 residues. The CDR3 reads CASRYRGSGDSPLHF. CDR3 coding DNA: TGTGCCAGCCGGTATAGGGGCTCCGGCGATTCACCCCTCCACTTT.

This clonotype was observed a few times. V and J are TRBV9 and TRBJ2-2; 10 nucleotides align to TRBD2. This CDR3 has 15 residues. CDR1 and CDR2 from the germline V gene are SGDLS and YYNGEE. V lost 3 bases and J lost 9; bases outside the gene matches: 8. CDR3 DNA sequence: TGTGCCAGCAGCGAAGCGGGGACTAGCGTTCGGGAGCTGTTTTTT. Its protein product is CASSEAGTSVRELFF.